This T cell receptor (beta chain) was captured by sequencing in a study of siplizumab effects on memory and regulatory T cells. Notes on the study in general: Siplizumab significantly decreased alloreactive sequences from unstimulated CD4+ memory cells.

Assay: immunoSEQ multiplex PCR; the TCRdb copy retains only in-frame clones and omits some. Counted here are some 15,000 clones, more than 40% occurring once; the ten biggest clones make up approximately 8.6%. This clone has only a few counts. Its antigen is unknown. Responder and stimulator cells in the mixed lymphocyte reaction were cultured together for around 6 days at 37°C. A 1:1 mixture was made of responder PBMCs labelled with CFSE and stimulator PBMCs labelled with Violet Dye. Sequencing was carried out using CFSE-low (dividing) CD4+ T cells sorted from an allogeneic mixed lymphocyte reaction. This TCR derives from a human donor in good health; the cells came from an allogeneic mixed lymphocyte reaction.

CDR3 loop: CASSDPGQGDYGYTF. DNA of the CDR3: TGTGCCAGCAGTGACCCAGGACAGGGAGACTATGGCTACACCTTC. The genes are TRBV6-1 and TRBJ1-2, with TRBD1 matching 8 bases. With V trimmed by 3 bases and J by 3 bases, 6 bases remained unmatched. The germline gives CDR1 MNHNS, CDR2 SASEGT. This CDR3 contains 15 residues.